The present entry profiles one T cell receptor (beta chain) with its context. Its antigen is still unknown. A junction boundary mismatches the germline segment, possibly from a read error. The sample belongs to a study of T cells and copy number aberrations in small-cell lung cancer. Using immunoSEQ multiplex PCR, the repertoire was profiled, and TCRdb retains in-frame clones only, with some absent. Of over 350 clones listed, roughly 90% are singletons. Study-wide results and caveats: Higher copy number aberration burden correlated negatively with tumor T-cell density, richness and clonality.

CDR3 size: 18 residues. Germline V gene lookup returns CDR1 WNHNN and CDR2 SYGVQD (reference sequence). Donors had limited-stage small-cell lung cancer and underwent surgical resection in Hangzhou, China, between 2008 and 2020. Sequencing used tumor tissue. The sequence came from a man aged 65 to 79 with small cell lung cancer. This chain uses TRBV10-1 with TRBJ2-6; D gene uncertain. CDR3 DNA: TGCGCCAGCAGTGGGGAAAAAGATCGCACAAGTCGGGCCAATGTCCTGACTTTC. Amino acids: CASSGEKDRTSRANVLTF.